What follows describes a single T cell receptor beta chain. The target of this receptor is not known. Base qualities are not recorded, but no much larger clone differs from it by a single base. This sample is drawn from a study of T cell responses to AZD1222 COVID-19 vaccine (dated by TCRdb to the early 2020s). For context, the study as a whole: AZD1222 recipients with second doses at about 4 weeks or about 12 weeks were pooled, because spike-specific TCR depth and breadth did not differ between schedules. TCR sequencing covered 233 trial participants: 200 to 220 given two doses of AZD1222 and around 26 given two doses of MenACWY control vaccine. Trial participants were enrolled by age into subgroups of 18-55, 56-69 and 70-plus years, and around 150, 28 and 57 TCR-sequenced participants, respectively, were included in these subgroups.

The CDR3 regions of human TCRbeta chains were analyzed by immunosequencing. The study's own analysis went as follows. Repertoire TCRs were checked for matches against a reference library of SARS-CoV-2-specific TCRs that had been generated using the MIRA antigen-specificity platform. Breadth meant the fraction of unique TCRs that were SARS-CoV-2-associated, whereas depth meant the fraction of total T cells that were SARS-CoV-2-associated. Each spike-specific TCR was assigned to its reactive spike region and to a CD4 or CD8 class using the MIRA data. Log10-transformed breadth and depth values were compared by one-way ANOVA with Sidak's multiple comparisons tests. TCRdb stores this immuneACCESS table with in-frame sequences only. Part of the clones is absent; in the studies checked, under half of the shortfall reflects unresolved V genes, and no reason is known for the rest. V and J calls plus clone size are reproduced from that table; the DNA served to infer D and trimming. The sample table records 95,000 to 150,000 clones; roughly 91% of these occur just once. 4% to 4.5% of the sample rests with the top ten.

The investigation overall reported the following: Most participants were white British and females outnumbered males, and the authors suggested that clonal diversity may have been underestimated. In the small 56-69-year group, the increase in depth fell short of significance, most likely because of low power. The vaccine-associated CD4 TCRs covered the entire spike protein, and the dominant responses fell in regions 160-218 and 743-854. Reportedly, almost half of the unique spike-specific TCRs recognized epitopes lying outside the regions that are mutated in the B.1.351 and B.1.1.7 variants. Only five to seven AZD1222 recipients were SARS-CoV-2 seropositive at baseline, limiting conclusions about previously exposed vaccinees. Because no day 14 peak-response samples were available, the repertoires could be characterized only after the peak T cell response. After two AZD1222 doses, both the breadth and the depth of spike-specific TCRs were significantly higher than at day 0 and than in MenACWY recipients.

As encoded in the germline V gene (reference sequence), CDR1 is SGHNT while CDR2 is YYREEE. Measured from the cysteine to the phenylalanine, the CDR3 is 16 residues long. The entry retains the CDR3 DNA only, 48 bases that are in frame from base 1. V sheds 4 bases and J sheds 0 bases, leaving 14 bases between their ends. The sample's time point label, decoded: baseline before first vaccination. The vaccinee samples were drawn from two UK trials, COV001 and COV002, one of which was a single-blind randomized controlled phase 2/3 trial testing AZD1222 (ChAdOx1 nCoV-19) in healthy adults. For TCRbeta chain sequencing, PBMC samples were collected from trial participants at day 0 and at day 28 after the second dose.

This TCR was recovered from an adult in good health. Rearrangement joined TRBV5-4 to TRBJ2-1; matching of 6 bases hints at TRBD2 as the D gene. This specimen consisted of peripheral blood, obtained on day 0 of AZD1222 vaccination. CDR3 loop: CASSVGGLSSYNEQFF. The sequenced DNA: TGTGCCAGCAGCGTGGGGGGTCTTAGCTCCTACAATGAGCAGTTCTTC.